These 24 T cell receptor beta chains were sequenced from one sample in a study of T cell responses to AZD1222 COVID-19 vaccine. Assay used: immunoSEQ multiplex PCR; TCRdb lists only in-frame clones, some missing. The data hold about 180,000 clones, with almost 90% observed a single time. The source was peripheral blood, collected on day 0 of AZD1222 vaccination. These receptors all come from an adult in good health.

This chain connects TRBV7-8 to TRBJ1-1, with a weak D call TRBD1 (5 bases). The CDR3 has 14 residues. From germline, CDR1 is SGHVS and CDR2 FQNEAQ. Trimming stripped 3 bases from V and 0 bases from J, with 8 bases between. DNA for the CDR3: TGTGCCAGCAGCTTTGGGGCGCTGAACACTGAAGCTTTCTTT. The encoded protein is CASSFGALNTEAFF.

The chain combines TRBV28 with TRBJ2-7, with TRBD2 matching 10 bases. The V and J ends lost 10 bases and 2 bases, in that order; junction bases with no gene match: 11. CDR3 length: 15 amino acids. Germline CDR1 is MDHEN and CDR2 is SYDVKM. CDR3 in amino acids: CAILASGGLTYEQYF. The CDR3 region has the DNA TGTGCCATCCTTGCTAGCGGGGGCCTTACCTACGAGCAGTACTTC.

This sequence joins TRBV29-1 and TRBJ2-1, with TRBD1 matching 8 bases. The V segment lost 6 bases and the J segment 3 bases; nucleotides outside the gene matches: 19. The CDR3 sequence is 18 residues long. The germline CDR1 and CDR2 sequences are SQVTM and ANQGSEA. The chain's CDR3 is CSVGDRRPGHGGYNEQFF. In nucleotides, the CDR3 is TGCAGCGTCGGGGACAGGCGCCCGGGTCATGGAGGCTACAATGAGCAGTTCTTC.

The chain couples TRBV16 to TRBJ1-2; no reliable D call. Germline CDR1 and CDR2: KGHSY and FQNENV. This CDR3 is 14 amino acids long. The ends were cut back, 1 base at V and 2 bases at J, with 8 bases in the middle. The CDR3: CASSQFGNNYGYTF. In DNA form, the CDR3 reads TGTGCCAGCAGCCAATTCGGCAACAACTATGGCTACACCTTC.

This clone was seen a handful of times. CDR3 loop: CASTPRLGYTF. The CDR3 DNA reads TGTGCCAGCACCCCCCGACTGGGCTACACCTTC. The V call is TRBV21-1, the J call TRBJ1-2. TRBV21-1 is given as a pseudogene. This CDR3 spans 11 amino acids.

This clone was observed a handful of times. The chain combines TRBV28 with TRBJ1-4, with 9 bases matching TRBD1. The CDR3 extends over 18 amino acids. Germline values: CDR1 MDHEN, CDR2 SYDVKM. V shed 2 bases, J shed 6 bases, and the junction held 13 bases outside the gene matches. The CDR3 sequence: CASSLAWDRAYRHEKLFF. As DNA, the CDR3 is TGTGCCAGCAGTTTAGCGTGGGACAGGGCATATCGCCATGAAAAACTGTTTTTT.

V usage is TRBV28 and J usage is TRBJ1-2, with 8 bases matching TRBD1. The V segment lost 6 bases and the J segment 8 bases; nucleotides outside the gene matches: 8. The length of the CDR3 is 13 residues. The V gene's germline CDR1 is MDHEN and CDR2 SYDVKM. CDR3 nucleotides: TGTGCCAGCAGACAAGGACAGGGCGGGGGCTACACCTTC. This codes for CASRQGQGGGYTF.

J is TRBJ1-1 and V is TRBV7-9; tentative D call: TRBD1 (5 bases). The germline V and J ends were trimmed by 7 bases and 1 base, with 16 bases remaining between them. This CDR3 region has 15 residues. Germline V gene sequence: CDR1 SEHNR, CDR2 FQNEAQ (reference sequence). CDR3 nucleotide sequence: TGTGCCAGCACCCCACCGTCCCAGGGGAACACTGAAGCTTTCTTT. Residues: CASTPPSQGNTEAFF.

The rearrangement joins TRBV18 to TRBJ2-3; D not resolved. The CDR3 runs 14 residues. Deletions cut 4 bases from V and 1 base from J, with 9 bases between. CDR1 and CDR2 from the germline V gene are KGHSH and LQKENI. The CDR3 loop reads CASSRSVGTDTQYF. In DNA, the CDR3 is TGTGCCAGCTCACGTTCAGTTGGCACAGATACGCAGTATTTT.

Regarding this clone: The junction differs from germline at one of its ends, possibly a read error. V and J are TRBV28 and TRBJ2-4, with D tentatively TRBD2 (5 bases). There are 11 residues in the CDR3. Germline V lookup: CDR1 MDHEN, CDR2 SYDVKM. The CDR3 DNA follows: TGTGCCAGCAGTTTATCGGGCAGGCGGGACTTC. Its protein is CASSLSGRRDF.

The rearrangement uses TRBV6-1 and TRBJ1-2, with 7 bases identical to TRBD1. Germline loops: CDR1 MNHNS, CDR2 SASEGT. This CDR3 has 15 amino acids. V was clipped by 0 bases and J by 5 bases; unmatched bases: 6. The CDR3 DNA is TGTGCCAGCAGTGAAGCGGCAGGGGGGCTTTATGGCTACACCTTC. It yields the protein CASSEAAGGLYGYTF.

J is TRBJ1-4 and V is TRBV29-1; no definite D call. V was shortened by 4 bases and J by 8 bases, with 11 bases between the two germline ends. CDR1 SQVTM and CDR2 ANQGSEA come from the germline V gene. The CDR3 covers 12 residues. CDR3 protein: CSVVIQGEKLFF. CDR3 coding DNA: TGCAGCGTTGTTATCCAAGGGGAAAAACTGTTTTTT.

The chain is built from TRBV10-2 and TRBJ1-3, with 7 bases aligning to TRBD1. The germline V gene has CDR1 WSHSY and CDR2 SAAADI. Trimming took 3 bases from V and 1 from J; bases not matched to a gene: 12. This CDR3 spans 18 amino acids. The CDR3 DNA reads TGCGCCAGCAGTGACCTCCCCTTATTACAGGGGTCTGGAAACACCATATATTTT. Protein product: CASSDLPLLQGSGNTIYF.

This chain uses TRBV20-1 with TRBJ1-5; tentatively, D is TRBD1 (6 bases). Trimming stripped 3 bases from V and 1 base from J, with 7 bases between. The germline CDR1 and CDR2 sequences are DFQATT and SNEGSKA (reference sequence). The CDR3 runs to 13 residues. The CDR3 bases are TGCAGTGCTAGTCAGGGGAGCAATCAGCCCCAGCATTTT. It is translated as CSASQGSNQPQHF.

The CDR3 region has the DNA TGTGCCTTGGACACCTACGAGCAGTACTTC. It translates to CALDTYEQYF. The rearrangement joins TRBV11-1 to TRBJ2-7; D is perhaps TRBD1 (5 bases). Germline V CDR1 and CDR2: SGHAT, FQDESV (reference sequence). Trimming removed 11 bases from V and 2 bases from J, with 7 bases in between. The CDR3 sequence is 10 residues long.

The gene calls are TRBV3-1 (or the pseudogene TRBV3-2) and TRBJ1-2; the match to TRBD1 covers 12 bases. The CDR3 runs 15 residues. Trimming took 3 bases from V and 6 from J; bases not matched to a gene: 5. Germline V gene data show CDR1 as LGHDT and CDR2 as YNNKEL (reference sequence). The CDR3 loop is CASSHRDRGPDGYTF. CDR3 bases: TGTGCCAGCAGCCACCGGGACAGGGGGCCGGATGGCTACACCTTC.

The chain combines TRBV24-1 with TRBJ2-7; the D is unclear. The length of the CDR3 is 13 residues. V lost 5 bases and J lost 2, with 9 bases in between. CDR1 is KGHDR, CDR2 SFDVKD, per germline. The CDR3 reads CATSAPETYEQYF. CDR3 coding DNA: TGTGCCACCAGTGCTCCGGAGACCTACGAGCAGTACTTC.

This chain joins TRBV5-5 and TRBJ1-1; D is unresolved. The CDR3 has 12 amino acids. V gave up 4 bases and J gave up 7 bases, with 11 bases separating them. Germline V CDR1 and CDR2: SGHKS, YYEKEE (reference sequence). CDR3 region: CASSLYLDEAFF. CDR3 DNA: TGTGCCAGCAGCCTCTACCTGGATGAAGCTTTCTTT.

This clone was recorded once. The V and J genes are TRBV5-1 and TRBJ2-7; 11 bases match TRBD2. V shed 0 bases and J 1 base; nucleotides not matched to a gene: 3. Germline lookup yields CDR1 SGHRS and CDR2 YFSETQ. This CDR3 contains 16 residues. The CDR3 protein is CASSLEASGGSYEQYF. The CDR3 region has the DNA TGCGCCAGCAGCTTGGAGGCTAGCGGGGGGTCCTACGAGCAGTACTTC.

This chain links TRBV5-1 with TRBJ1-4, with 7 bases that match TRBD1. The CDR3 totals 13 residues. Germline CDR1 reads SGHRS; CDR2 reads YFSETQ. V lost 4 bases to trimming and J lost 6 bases; unmatched junction nucleotides: 3. The CDR3 DNA is TGCGCCAGCAGCGAGACAGGGTATGAAAAACTGTTTTTT. Protein product: CASSETGYEKLFF. The complete variable domain, with remaining parts taken from reference TRBV5-1 and TRBJ1-4, reads KAGVTQTPRYLIKTRGQQVTLSCSPISGHRSVSWYQQTPGQGLQFLFEYFSETQRNKGNFPGRFSGRQFSNSRSEMNVSTLELGDSALYLCASSETGYEKLFFGSGTQLSVL.

The chain carries TRBV6-4 and TRBJ2-5; 8 bases are shared with TRBD1. This CDR3 is 16 amino acids long. The germline V gene encodes CDR1 MRHNA and CDR2 SNTAGT. Unmatched junction bases numbered 7, after V lost 2 bases and J lost 2 bases. The CDR3 bases are TGTGCCAGCAGTGACGGTGCCGGGACAGGACAAGAGACCCAGTACTTC. It yields the protein CASSDGAGTGQETQYF.

The CDR3 region is CATSSGGRGEQPQHF. CDR3 DNA sequence: TGTGCCACCAGCAGCGGGGGCAGGGGTGAACAGCCCCAGCATTTT. The chain uses TRBV15 and TRBJ1-5; D is perhaps TRBD1 (6 bases). CDR3 size: 15 residues. Germline CDR1 LNHNV, CDR2 YYDKDF (reference sequence). Trimming took 3 bases from V and 7 from J, leaving 16 bases between them.

This chain joins TRBV7-3 and TRBJ2-3; 11 positions match TRBD1. The trim removed 4 bases at V and 5 bases at J, leaving 5 bases unmatched. CDR1 and CDR2 from the germline V gene are SGHTA and FQGTGA. This CDR3 has 15 amino acids. CDR3 in DNA: TGTGCCAGCAGCTCCGGACAGGGGGCAGGAGATACGCAGTATTTT. Translating it yields CASSSGQGAGDTQYF.

This chain uses TRBV6-5 with TRBJ1-5; tentatively, D is TRBD1 (6 bases). The CDR3 totals 13 residues. Trimming cost V 6 bases and J 2 bases, with 8 bases left between them. Germline lookup yields CDR1 MNHEY and CDR2 SVGAGI. The CDR3 loop reads CASRGAGNQPQHF. The DNA of the CDR3 is TGTGCCAGCAGGGGGGCCGGCAATCAGCCCCAGCATTTT.